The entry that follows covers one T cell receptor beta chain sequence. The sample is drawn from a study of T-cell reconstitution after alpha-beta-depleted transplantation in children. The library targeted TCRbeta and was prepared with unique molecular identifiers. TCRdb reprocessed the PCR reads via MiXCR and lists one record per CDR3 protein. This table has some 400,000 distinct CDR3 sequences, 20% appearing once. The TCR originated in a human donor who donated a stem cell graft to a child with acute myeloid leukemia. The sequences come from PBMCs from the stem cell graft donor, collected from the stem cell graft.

This CDR3 reads CSASSRELRETQYF. The DNA of the CDR3 is TGCAGTGCTAGTTCGCGGGAGCTACGGGAGACCCAGTACTTC. This chain uses TRBV20-1 with TRBJ2-5; 7 nucleotides align to TRBD2. Germline V gene lookup returns CDR1 DFQATT and CDR2 SNEGSKA (reference sequence). This CDR3 contains 14 residues. J lost 5 bases, V lost 3 bases, and 9 bases had no gene match.